The 19 T cell receptor beta chains listed next were all sequenced from one sample in a study of shared clonotypes between healthy human individuals. Measured with immunoSEQ multiplex PCR; TCRdb has only the in-frame clones, and not every one. This table has 450,000 to 650,000 clones, around three quarters appearing once. The sequencing input was PBMCs. The receptors originated from a woman aged 40 to 49 in good health. Some clones in this sample may be carry-over from other donors' samples.

The chain uses TRBV6-6 and TRBJ2-2, with D unresolved. Germline-derived CDR1 and CDR2 are MNHNY and SVGAGI (reference sequence). CDR3 size: 13 residues. V was cut by 6 bases and J by 8 bases, with 13 bases left in between. CDR3 region: CASSPGRVGELFF. The DNA for the CDR3 is TGTGCCAGCAGCCCGGGCCGGGTAGGGGAGCTGTTTTTT.

V is TRBV11-1 and J is TRBJ2-3, with 7 bases identical to TRBD2. CDR3 size: 14 residues. Germline V CDR1 and CDR2: SGHAT, FQDESV (reference sequence). Trimming cost V 0 bases and J 8 bases; bases outside gene matches: 5. The CDR3 loop is CASSLAGGPGTQYF. The DNA of the CDR3 is TGTGCCAGCAGCTTAGCGGGAGGGCCTGGTACGCAGTATTTT. The whole variable domain, filled in from reference TRBV11-1 and TRBJ2-3, reads EAEVAQSPRYKITEKSQAVAFWCDPISGHATLYWYRQILGQGPELLVQFQDESVVDDSQLPKDRFSAERLKGVDSTLKIQPAELGDSAMYLCASSLAGGPGTQYFGPGTRLTVL.

The V call is TRBV11-1, the J call TRBJ2-5; 8 bases fit TRBD2. Germline loops: CDR1 SGHAT, CDR2 FQDESV (reference sequence). The CDR3 is made up of 15 amino acids. Trimming at V came to 2 bases and at J to 4 bases, leaving 6 bases not matched to a gene. The CDR3 protein is CASSLWREAPETQYF. The DNA for the CDR3 is TGTGCCAGCAGCTTATGGCGGGAGGCGCCAGAGACCCAGTACTTC.

This clone is a singleton in its sample. The chain links TRBV21-1 to TRBJ2-7; TRBD2 is taken as the D call from the table, unchecked against the DNA. TRBV21-1 is a recognized pseudogene. The CDR3 is 16 residues long. The CDR3 is CASSLFQWRGSYEQYF. As DNA, the CDR3 is TGTGCCAGCAGCCTTTTCCAGTGGAGGGGCTCCTACGAGCAGTACTTC.

In the case of this clone: The same CDR3 is also encoded by other DNA sequences in this sample. J is TRBJ1-5 and V is TRBV28; TRBD1 is a possible D gene (5 bases). The CDR3 is made up of 14 amino acids. Trimming took 2 bases from V and 3 from J, leaving 8 bases between them. Germline CDR1 MDHEN, CDR2 SYDVKM. The CDR3 DNA reads as TGTGCCAGCAGTTTACCCGGGACCAATCAGCCCCAGCATTTT. Translation: CASSLPGTNQPQHF.

This chain connects TRBV7-9 to TRBJ2-5, with D perhaps given as TRBD1 or TRBD2 (5 bases each). The CDR3 has 12 residues. The V gene lost 6 bases and the J gene lost 7 bases, with 12 bases spanning the gap. CDR1 is SEHNR and CDR2 is FQNEAQ in the germline V gene (reference sequence). DNA of the CDR3: TGTGCCAGCAGAACTGGGACGGGGACCCAGTACTTC. Its translation: CASRTGTGTQYF.

The chain recombines TRBV11-3 with TRBJ2-5; D unresolved. The CDR3 consists of 13 residues. Trimming took 4 bases from V and 5 from J, leaving 11 bases between them. In germline, CDR1 is SGHNT, CDR2 YENEEA. CDR3 amino acids: CASSSGLGETQYF. The CDR3 nucleotides are TGTGCCAGCAGCTCGGGTCTAGGGGAGACCCAGTACTTC.

This clone occurred once. V is TRBV6-5 and J is TRBJ1-1; the D is unclear. Per germline, CDR1 MNHEY and CDR2 SVGAGI. V lost 6 bases to trimming and J lost 5 bases, with 13 bases between them. The CDR3 totals 13 residues. The CDR3 spells CASRRHRRTEAFF. For the CDR3, the DNA is TGTGCCAGCAGAAGACACCGCCGGACTGAAGCTTTCTTT.

The chain employs TRBV5-4 and TRBJ1-4; weak D call: TRBD1 (5 bases). Trimming pared 0 bases from V and 0 bases from J, leaving 6 bases between. Germline V gene sequence: CDR1 SGHNT, CDR2 YYREEE (reference sequence). The CDR3 runs to 15 residues. CDR3 amino acids: CASSLGGSTNEKLFF. As DNA, the CDR3 is TGTGCCAGCAGCTTGGGGGGGTCAACTAATGAAAAACTGTTTTTT.

Of note for this clone: The junction differs from germline at one of its ends, possibly a read error. The chain uses TRBV7-9 and TRBJ2-7, with TRBD2 matching 7 bases. The germline CDR1 and CDR2 sequences are SEHNR and FQNEAQ (reference sequence). The CDR3 totals 17 residues. The CDR3 nucleotides read TGCGCCAGCAGCCAAGGAGCGGGCAGCGGGGTCCGCTACGAGCAGTACTTC. This encodes CASSQGAGSGVRYEQYF.

The chain couples TRBV5-1 to TRBJ2-5; either TRBD1 or TRBD2 may supply D (5 bases each). Germline CDR1 is SGHRS and CDR2 is YFSETQ. Trimming removed 7 bases at V and 1 base at J, with 5 bases between. The length of the CDR3 is 11 residues. CDR3 in amino acids: CASGTQETQYF. DNA for the CDR3: TGCGCCAGCGGGACCCAAGAGACCCAGTACTTC.

The genes are TRBV5-8 and TRBJ2-7; 9 bases agree with TRBD1. Trimming at V came to 2 bases and at J to 6 bases, leaving 9 bases not matched to a gene. Germline assignment: CDR1 SGHTS and CDR2 YDEGEE. The CDR3 covers 15 residues. The CDR3 region is CASSLLGTGFREQYF. In DNA form, the CDR3 reads TGTGCCAGCAGCTTACTTGGGACAGGGTTTCGCGAGCAGTACTTC. The full variable domain, rest sourced from reference TRBV5-8 and TRBJ2-7, is EAGVTQSPTHLIKTRGQQATLRCSPISGHTSVYWYQQALGLGLQFLLWYDEGEERNRGNFPPRFSGRQFPNYSSELNVNALELEDSALYLCASSLLGTGFREQYFGPGTRLTVT.

The genes are TRBV5-4 and TRBJ2-5; D may correspond to TRBD1 or TRBD2 (5 bases each). Germline CDR1 reads SGHNT; CDR2 reads YYREEE (reference sequence). V dropped 4 bases and J dropped 4 bases, with 17 bases sitting between them. CDR3 length equals 15 residues. The CDR3, as DNA: TGTGCCAGCAGCCCCGGGACGGCCGCGCCAGAGACCCAGTACTTC. This translates into CASSPGTAAPETQYF. Looking up the rest from reference TRBV5-4 and TRBJ2-5 gives the full variable domain: ETGVTQSPTHLIKTRGQQVTLRCSSQSGHNTVSWYQQALGQGPQFIFQYYREEENGRGNFPPRFSGLQFPNYSSELNVNALELDDSALYLCASSPGTAAPETQYFGPGTRLLVL.

The CDR3 bases are TGTGCCAGCAGCTTAGCGGGACAGGGGTTGGTAGAGACCCAGTACTTC. Translating it yields CASSLAGQGLVETQYF. The gene calls are TRBV5-6 and TRBJ2-5; TRBD1 matches at 10 bases. The junction had 8 bases not matched to a gene; V was cut back by 2 bases and J by 4 bases. The CDR3 runs 16 residues. The V gene's germline CDR1 is SGHDT and CDR2 YYEEEE.

The chain employs TRBV2 and TRBJ2-2; 8 positions agree with TRBD1. The CDR3 extends over 15 amino acids. Germline V gene data show CDR1 as SNHLY and CDR2 as FYNNEI. Unmatched junction bases numbered 8, after V lost 9 bases and J lost 2 bases. The CDR3 sequence: CASTGTGFNTGELFF. CDR3 bases: TGTGCCAGTACCGGGACAGGCTTTAACACCGGGGAGCTGTTTTTT. Complete variable domain (other parts from reference TRBV2 and TRBJ2-2): EPEVTQTPSHQVTQMGQEVILRCVPISNHLYFYWYRQILGQKVEFLVSFYNNEISEKSEIFDDQFSVERPDGSNFTLKIRSTKLEDSAMYFCASTGTGFNTGELFFGEGSRLTVL.

The V and J genes are TRBV2 and TRBJ2-4; 12 positions match TRBD1. V lost 1 base to trimming and J lost 10 bases; unmatched junction nucleotides: 17. This CDR3 spans 19 amino acids. Germline assignment: CDR1 SNHLY and CDR2 FYNNEI. The CDR3 loop is CASSEGPGTGGRIYNIQYF. The DNA for the CDR3 is TGTGCCAGCAGTGAAGGCCCCGGGACAGGGGGCCGGATTTACAATATTCAGTACTTC. The whole variable domain, filled in from reference TRBV2 and TRBJ2-4, reads EPEVTQTPSHQVTQMGQEVILRCVPISNHLYFYWYRQILGQKVEFLVSFYNNEISEKSEIFDDQFSVERPDGSNFTLKIRSTKLEDSAMYFCASSEGPGTGGRIYNIQYFGAGTRLSVL.

This sequence joins TRBV6-1 and TRBJ2-7; 14 bases map to TRBD2. Trimming cost V 6 bases and J 7 bases; bases outside gene matches: 8. Germline CDR1 is MNHNS and CDR2 is SASEGT. The CDR3 covers 15 residues. As DNA, the CDR3 is TGTGCCAGCAGCGACGCGGGACTAGCGGGAGTGGAGCAGTACTTC. Protein sequence: CASSDAGLAGVEQYF.

This clone showed up just a few times. The rearrangement uses TRBV4-1 and TRBJ2-7; TRBD2 matches at 10 bases. This CDR3 is 18 amino acids long. CDR1 MGHRA and CDR2 YSYEKL come from the germline V gene. Trimming cost V 1 base and J 1 base; bases outside gene matches: 10. CDR3 protein: CASSQGIAGAGGSYEQYF. CDR3 nucleotides: TGCGCCAGCAGCCAAGGGATAGCGGGAGCGGGAGGGTCCTACGAGCAGTACTTC.

The genes are TRBV2 and TRBJ1-3; D unresolved. The V end lost 8 bases, the J end lost 2 bases, and 16 bases lay between the germline ends. This CDR3 is built from 15 residues. Per the germline V gene, CDR1 is SNHLY and CDR2 is FYNNEI. Here the CDR3 reads CASGVQPATGNTIYF. CDR3 coding DNA: TGTGCCAGCGGGGTACAGCCAGCGACTGGAAACACCATATATTTT.